This TCR beta chain was sequenced during a study of T cells in Graves' hyperthyroidism and ophthalmopathy. Notes on the study in general: Progression to ophthalmopathy was predicted a median of approximately 6.4 months early.

Regions amplified from RNA transcripts were the TCR beta CDR3 regions. When the TCR CDR3 underwent first-round RT-PCR, the HTBI primer set was used. TCRdb independently ran MiXCR on the multiplex PCR reads; one entry per CDR3 protein. Among around 500,000 distinct CDR3 sequences listed, around 13% were seen once. V was pared by 6 bases and J by 2 bases, with 17 bases between. The germline V gene encodes CDR1 SNHLY and CDR2 FYNNEI. This CDR3 spans 15 amino acids. Across 18 months, stable Graves' hyperthyroidism was marked by no progression to ophthalmopathy. Fresh peripheral blood, about 9.9 ml, yielded the PBMCs. This clonotype was found many times. Its antigen is currently unknown.

This receptor was taken from a woman in her forties with Graves' hyperthyroidism. This sequence joins TRBV2 and TRBJ2-7; D gene ambiguous. The sequenced sample consisted of blood. The CDR3 reads CASRGTDQQTYEQYF. CDR3 DNA sequence: TGTGCCAGCAGGGGTACGGACCAACAGACCTACGAGCAGTACTTC. The entire variable domain, with the rest obtained from reference TRBV2 and TRBJ2-7, is as follows: EPEVTQTPSHQVTQMGQEVILRCVPISNHLYFYWYRQILGQKVEFLVSFYNNEISEKSEIFDDQFSVERPDGSNFTLKIRSTKLEDSAMYFCASRGTDQQTYEQYFGPGTRLTVT.